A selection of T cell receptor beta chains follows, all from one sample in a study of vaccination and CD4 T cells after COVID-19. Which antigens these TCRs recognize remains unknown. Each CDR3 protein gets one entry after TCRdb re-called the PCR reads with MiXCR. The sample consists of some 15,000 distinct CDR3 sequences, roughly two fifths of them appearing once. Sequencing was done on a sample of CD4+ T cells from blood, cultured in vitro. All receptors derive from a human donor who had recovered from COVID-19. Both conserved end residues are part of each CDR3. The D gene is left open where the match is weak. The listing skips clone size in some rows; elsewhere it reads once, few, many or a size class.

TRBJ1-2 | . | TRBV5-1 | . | CASSFQGERYGYTF | TGCGCCAGCAGCTTCCAGGGTGAACGGTATGGCTACACCTTC
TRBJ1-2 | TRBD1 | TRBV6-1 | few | CASSGGTGENGYTF | TGTGCCAGCAGTGGCGGGACAGGGGAGAATGGCTACACCTTC
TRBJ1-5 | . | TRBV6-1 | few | CASVVTGSLDVNQPQHF | TGTGCCAGCGTGGTGACAGGCTCCTTAGACGTTAATCAGCCCCAGCATTTT
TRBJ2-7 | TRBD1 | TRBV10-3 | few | CAISGTGTYEQYF | TGTGCCATCAGTGGGACAGGCACCTACGAGCAGTACTTC
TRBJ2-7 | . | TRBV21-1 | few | CASSKARQGQNEQYF | TGTGCCAGCAGCAAAGCAAGGCAGGGTCAGAACGAGCAGTACTTC
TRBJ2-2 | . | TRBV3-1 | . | CASSRPPPGSVKGTGELFF | TGTGCCAGCAGCCGCCCCCCCCCAGGGTCCGTCAAAGGCACCGGGGAGCTGTTTTTT
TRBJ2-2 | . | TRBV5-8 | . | CASSLKSLRLTGELFF | TGTGCCAGCAGCTTGAAGTCCCTCCGGCTGACCGGGGAGCTGTTTTTT
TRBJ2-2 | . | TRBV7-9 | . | CASSFKRELFF | TGTGCCAGCAGCTTTAAAAGGGAGCTGTTTTTT
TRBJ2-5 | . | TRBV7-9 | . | CASSLSETQYF | TGTGCCAGCAGCTTAAGTGAGACCCAGTACTTC
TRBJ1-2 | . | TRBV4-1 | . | CASSQGRQINYGYTF | TGCGCCAGCAGCCAAGGGCGACAGATTAACTATGGCTACACCTTC
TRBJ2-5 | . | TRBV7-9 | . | CASSLPLSAQETQYF | TGTGCCAGCAGCTTACCCCTGAGCGCACAAGAGACCCAGTACTTC
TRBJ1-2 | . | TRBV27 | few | CASRQGGNYGYTF | TGTGCCAGCAGACAGGGCGGGAACTATGGCTACACCTTC
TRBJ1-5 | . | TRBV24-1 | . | CATSEGNQPQHF | TGTGCCACCAGTGAAGGGAATCAGCCCCAGCATTTT
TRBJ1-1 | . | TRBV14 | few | CASSQGRNTEAFF | TGTGCCAGCAGCCAAGGTAGGAACACTGAAGCTTTCTTT
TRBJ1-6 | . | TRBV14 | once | CASSQDRQANNSPLHF | TGTGCCAGCAGCCAAGATAGGCAGGCGAATAATTCACCCCTCCACTTT
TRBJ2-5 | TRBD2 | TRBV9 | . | CASSVYSGSGETQYF | TGTGCCAGCAGCGTTTATAGCGGGAGCGGAGAGACCCAGTACTTC
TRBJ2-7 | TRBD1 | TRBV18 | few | CASSRQGAQEQYF | TGTGCCAGCTCACGCCAGGGGGCGCAAGAGCAGTACTTC
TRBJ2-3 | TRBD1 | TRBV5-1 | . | CASSSGTGITDTQYF | TGCGCCAGCAGCTCCGGGACAGGGATCACAGATACGCAGTATTTT
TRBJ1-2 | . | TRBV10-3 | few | CAISPGHGYTF | TGTGCCATCAGTCCAGGGCATGGCTACACCTTC
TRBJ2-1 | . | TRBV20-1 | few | CSATSIHRNEQFF | TGCAGTGCCACTTCGATACATCGGAATGAGCAGTTCTTC
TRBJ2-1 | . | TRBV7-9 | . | CASSQLKLLGPYNEQFF | TGTGCCAGCAGCCAACTGAAACTGCTAGGACCCTACAATGAGCAGTTCTTC
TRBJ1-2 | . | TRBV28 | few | CASSSRTPHSNYGYTF | TGTGCCAGCAGTTCCAGGACCCCACACTCTAACTATGGCTACACCTTC
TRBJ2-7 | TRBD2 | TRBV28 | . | CASSFPRTSAIYPISYEQYF | TGTGCCAGCAGTTTTCCGAGGACTAGCGCCATCTACCCCATCTCTTACGAGCAGTACTTC
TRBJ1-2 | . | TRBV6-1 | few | CASSDELAGTVYGYTF | TGTGCCAGCAGTGATGAGCTAGCCGGGACGGTCTATGGCTACACCTTC
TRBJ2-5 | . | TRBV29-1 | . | CSVDAGLETQYF | TGCAGCGTTGACGCGGGGCTCGAGACCCAGTACTTC
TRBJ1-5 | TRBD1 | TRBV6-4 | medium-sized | CASSQGANQPQHF | TGTGCCAGCAGTCAGGGGGCGAATCAGCCCCAGCATTTT
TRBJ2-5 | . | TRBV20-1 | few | CSAQGRQETQYF | TGCAGTGCTCAGGGTCGCCAAGAGACCCAGTACTTC
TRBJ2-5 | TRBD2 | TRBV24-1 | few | CATSRGGLSSGNFETQYF | TGTGCCACCAGTCGGGGTGGGTTGTCTAGCGGGAACTTCGAGACCCAGTACTTC
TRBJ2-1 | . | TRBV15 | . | CATSRGRGLSSYNEQFF | TGTGCCACCAGCAGAGGAAGGGGCCTTAGCTCCTACAATGAGCAGTTCTTC